What follows describes a single T cell receptor beta chain. Its specificity is not known. The data were produced by immunoSEQ multiplex PCR, yet TCRdb's version contains in-frame clones alone and is incomplete. The sample shows 2,500 or so clones, 25% of them seen only once. Germline CDR1 is GTSNPN and CDR2 is SVGIG (reference sequence). V lost 1 base to trimming and J lost 5 bases, with 11 bases between them. The CDR3 is 14 residues long. The sample originates from a study of T cells in localized non-small cell lung cancer. Study outcomes and limitations: Among blood samples, higher T cell density accompanied longer overall survival. Adjacent lung tissue had a median roughly 52 of the top 100 clones found in the tumor. The highest T cell clonality was in uninvolved adjacent lung, above tumor. Only one tumor region was sequenced, so heterogeneity remains possible.

The rearrangement joins TRBV30 to TRBJ2-2, with D perhaps matching TRBD1 (6 bases). The material was lung tumor tissue, obtained before any cancer treatment. This receptor was taken from a woman aged 40 to 75 with stage I lung adenocarcinoma. CDR3 in DNA: TGTGCCTGGAGTGAGGGGGTTGTGACCGGGGAGCTGTTTTTT. Its translation is CAWSEGVVTGELFF. Complete variable domain (other parts from reference TRBV30 and TRBJ2-2): SQTIHQWPATLVQPVGSPLSLECTVEGTSNPNLYWYRQAAGRGLQLLFYSVGIGQISSEVPQNLSASRPQDRQFILSSKKLLLSDSGFYLCAWSEGVVTGELFFGEGSRLTVL.